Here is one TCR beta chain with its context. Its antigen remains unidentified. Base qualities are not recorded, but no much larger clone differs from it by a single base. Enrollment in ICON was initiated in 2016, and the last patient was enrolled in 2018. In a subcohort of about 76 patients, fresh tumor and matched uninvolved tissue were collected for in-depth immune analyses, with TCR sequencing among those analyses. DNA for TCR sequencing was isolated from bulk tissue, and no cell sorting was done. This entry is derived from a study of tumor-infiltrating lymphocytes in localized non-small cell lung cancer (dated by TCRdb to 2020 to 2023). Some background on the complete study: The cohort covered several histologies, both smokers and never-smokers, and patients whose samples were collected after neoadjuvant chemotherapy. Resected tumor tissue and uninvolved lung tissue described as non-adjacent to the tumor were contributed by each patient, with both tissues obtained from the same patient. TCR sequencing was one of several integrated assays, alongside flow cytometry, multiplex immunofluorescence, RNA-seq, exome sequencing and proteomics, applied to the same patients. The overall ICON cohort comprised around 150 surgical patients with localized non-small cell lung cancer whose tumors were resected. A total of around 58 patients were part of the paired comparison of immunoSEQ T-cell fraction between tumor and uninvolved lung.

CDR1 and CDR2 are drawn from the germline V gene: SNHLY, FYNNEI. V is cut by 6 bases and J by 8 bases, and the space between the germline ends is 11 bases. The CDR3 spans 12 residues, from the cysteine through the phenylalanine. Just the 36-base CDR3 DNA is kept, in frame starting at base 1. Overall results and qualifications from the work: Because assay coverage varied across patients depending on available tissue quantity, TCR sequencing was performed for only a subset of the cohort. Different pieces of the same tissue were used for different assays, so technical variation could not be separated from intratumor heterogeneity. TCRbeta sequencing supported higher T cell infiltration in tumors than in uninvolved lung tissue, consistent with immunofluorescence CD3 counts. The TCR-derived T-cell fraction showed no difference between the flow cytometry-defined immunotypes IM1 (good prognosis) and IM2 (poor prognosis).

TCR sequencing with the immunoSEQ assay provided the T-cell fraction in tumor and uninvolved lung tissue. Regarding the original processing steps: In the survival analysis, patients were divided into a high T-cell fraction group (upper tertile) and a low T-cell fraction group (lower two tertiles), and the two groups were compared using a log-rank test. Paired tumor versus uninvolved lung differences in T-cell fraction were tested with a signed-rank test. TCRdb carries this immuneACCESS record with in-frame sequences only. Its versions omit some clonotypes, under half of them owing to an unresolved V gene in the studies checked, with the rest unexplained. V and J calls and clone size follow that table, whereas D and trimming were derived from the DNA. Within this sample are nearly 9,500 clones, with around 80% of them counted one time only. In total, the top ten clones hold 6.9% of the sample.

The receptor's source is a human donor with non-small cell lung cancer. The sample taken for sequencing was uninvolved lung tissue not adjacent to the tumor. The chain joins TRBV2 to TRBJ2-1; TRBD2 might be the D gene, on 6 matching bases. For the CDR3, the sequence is CASREGLDEQFF. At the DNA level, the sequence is TGTGCCAGCAGGGAGGGGTTGGATGAGCAGTTCTTC. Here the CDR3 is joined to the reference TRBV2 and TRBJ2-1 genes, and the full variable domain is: EPEVTQTPSHQVTQMGQEVILRCVPISNHLYFYWYRQILGQKVEFLVSFYNNEISEKSEIFDDQFSVERPDGSNFTLKIRSTKLEDSAMYFCASREGLDEQFFGPGTRLTVL.